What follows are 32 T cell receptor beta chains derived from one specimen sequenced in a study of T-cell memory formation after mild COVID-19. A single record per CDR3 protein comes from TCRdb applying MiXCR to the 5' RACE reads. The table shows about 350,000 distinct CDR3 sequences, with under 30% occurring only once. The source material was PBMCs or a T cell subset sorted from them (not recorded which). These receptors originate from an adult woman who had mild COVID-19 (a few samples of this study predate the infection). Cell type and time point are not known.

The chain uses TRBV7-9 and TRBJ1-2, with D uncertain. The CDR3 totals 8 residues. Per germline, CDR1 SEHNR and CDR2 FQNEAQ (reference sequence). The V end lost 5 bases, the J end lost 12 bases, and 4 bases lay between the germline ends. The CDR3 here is CASSRDTF. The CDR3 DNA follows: TGTGCCAGCAGCAGGGACACCTTC.

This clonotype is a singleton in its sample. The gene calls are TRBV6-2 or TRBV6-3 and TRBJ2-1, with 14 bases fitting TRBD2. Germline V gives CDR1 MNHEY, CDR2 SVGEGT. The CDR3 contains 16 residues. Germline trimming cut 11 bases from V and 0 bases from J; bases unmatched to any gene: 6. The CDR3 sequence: CAGGLAGGRSYNEQFF. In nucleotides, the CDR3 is TGTGCCGGTGGACTAGCGGGAGGCCGCTCCTACAATGAGCAGTTCTTC.

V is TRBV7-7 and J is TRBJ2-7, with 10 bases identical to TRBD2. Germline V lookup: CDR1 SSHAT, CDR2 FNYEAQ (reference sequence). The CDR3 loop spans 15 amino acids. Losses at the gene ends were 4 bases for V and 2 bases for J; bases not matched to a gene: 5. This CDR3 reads CASSSGLAGAYEQYF. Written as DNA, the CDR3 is TGTGCCAGCAGCTCCGGCCTAGCGGGAGCCTACGAGCAGTACTTC.

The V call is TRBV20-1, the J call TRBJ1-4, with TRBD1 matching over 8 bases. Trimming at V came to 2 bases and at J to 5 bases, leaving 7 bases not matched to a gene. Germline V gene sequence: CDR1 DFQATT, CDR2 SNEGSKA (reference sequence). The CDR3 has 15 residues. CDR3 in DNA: TGCAGTGCTAGACCGCGACAGGGGAGGAATGAAAAACTGTTTTTT. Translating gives CSARPRQGRNEKLFF.

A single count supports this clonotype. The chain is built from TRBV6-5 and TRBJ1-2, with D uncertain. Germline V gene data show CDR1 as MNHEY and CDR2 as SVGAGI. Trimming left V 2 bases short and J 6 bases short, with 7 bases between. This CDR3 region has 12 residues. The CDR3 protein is CASSYGRHGYTF. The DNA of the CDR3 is TGTGCCAGCAGTTACGGTCGTCATGGCTACACCTTC.

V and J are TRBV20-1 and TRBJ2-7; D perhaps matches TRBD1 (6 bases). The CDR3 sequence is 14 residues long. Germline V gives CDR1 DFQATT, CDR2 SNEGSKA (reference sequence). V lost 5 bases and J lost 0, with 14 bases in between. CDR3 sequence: CSALSGQNSYEQYF. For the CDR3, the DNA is TGCAGTGCTCTCTCGGGACAAAACTCCTACGAGCAGTACTTC.

The CDR3 nucleotides are TGTGCCAGCTCCTACACCACGCAGAACACTGAAGCTTTCTTT. Its translation is CASSYTTQNTEAFF. The chain recombines TRBV18 with TRBJ1-1; D is uncertain. The CDR3 is 14 residues long. Trimming shortened V by 6 bases and J by 1 base, and 12 bases separated the two germline ends. Germline CDR1 KGHSH, CDR2 LQKENI.

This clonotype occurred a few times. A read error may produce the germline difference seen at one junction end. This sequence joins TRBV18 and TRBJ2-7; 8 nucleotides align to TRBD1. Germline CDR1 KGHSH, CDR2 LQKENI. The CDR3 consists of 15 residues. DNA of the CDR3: TGTGCCAGCTCTCCACAGGGGGTAAGGACCTACGAGCAGTACTTC. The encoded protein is CASSPQGVRTYEQYF.

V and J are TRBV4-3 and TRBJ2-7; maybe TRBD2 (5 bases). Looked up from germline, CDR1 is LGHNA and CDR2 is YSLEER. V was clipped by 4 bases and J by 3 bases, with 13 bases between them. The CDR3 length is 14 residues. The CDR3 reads CASSPREGGYEQYF. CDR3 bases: TGCGCCAGCAGCCCCCGGGAAGGAGGCTACGAGCAGTACTTC.

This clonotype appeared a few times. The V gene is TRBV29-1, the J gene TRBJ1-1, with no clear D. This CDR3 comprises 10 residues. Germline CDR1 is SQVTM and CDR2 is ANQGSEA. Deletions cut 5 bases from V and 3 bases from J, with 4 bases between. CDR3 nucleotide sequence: TGCAGCGTTACACACACTGAAGCTTTCTTT. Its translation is CSVTHTEAFF.

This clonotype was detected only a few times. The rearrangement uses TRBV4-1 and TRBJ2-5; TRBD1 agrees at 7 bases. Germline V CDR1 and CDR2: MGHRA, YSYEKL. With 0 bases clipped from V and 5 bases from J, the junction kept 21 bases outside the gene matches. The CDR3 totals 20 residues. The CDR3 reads CASSQEAAPGQTTPEETQYF. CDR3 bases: TGCGCCAGCAGCCAAGAAGCGGCACCGGGACAGACTACCCCGGAGGAGACCCAGTACTTC.

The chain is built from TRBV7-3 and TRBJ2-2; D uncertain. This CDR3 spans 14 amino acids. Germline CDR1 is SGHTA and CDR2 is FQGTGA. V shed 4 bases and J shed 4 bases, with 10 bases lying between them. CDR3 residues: CASSSTNPTGELFF. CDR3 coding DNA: TGTGCCAGCAGCTCGACCAACCCCACCGGGGAGCTGTTTTTT.

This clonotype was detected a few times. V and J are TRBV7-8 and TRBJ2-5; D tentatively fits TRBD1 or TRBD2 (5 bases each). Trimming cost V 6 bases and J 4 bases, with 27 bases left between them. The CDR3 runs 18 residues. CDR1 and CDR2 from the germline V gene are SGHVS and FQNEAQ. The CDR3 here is CASSPQSGAGRSRETQYF. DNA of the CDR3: TGTGCCAGCAGTCCCCAGTCCGGGGCAGGGAGAAGTCGAGAGACCCAGTACTTC. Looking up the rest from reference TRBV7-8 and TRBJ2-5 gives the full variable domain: GAGVSQSPRYKVAKRGQDVALRCDPISGHVSLFWYQQALGQGPEFLTYFQNEAQLDKSGLPSDRFFAERPEGSVSTLKIQRTQQEDSAVYLCASSPQSGAGRSRETQYFGPGTRLLVL.

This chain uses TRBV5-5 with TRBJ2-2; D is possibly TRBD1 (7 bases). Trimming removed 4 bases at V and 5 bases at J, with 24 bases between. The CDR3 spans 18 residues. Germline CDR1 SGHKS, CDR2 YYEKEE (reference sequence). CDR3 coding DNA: TGTGCCAGCAGCCCTAACAGGGGACTCCCCGGCTGGACCGGGGAGCTGTTTTTT. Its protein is CASSPNRGLPGWTGELFF.

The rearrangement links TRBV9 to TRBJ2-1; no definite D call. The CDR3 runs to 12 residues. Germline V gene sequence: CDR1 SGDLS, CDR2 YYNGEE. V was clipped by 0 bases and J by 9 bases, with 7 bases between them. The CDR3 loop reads CASSVAWGEQFF. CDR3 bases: TGTGCCAGCAGCGTAGCTTGGGGTGAGCAGTTCTTC.

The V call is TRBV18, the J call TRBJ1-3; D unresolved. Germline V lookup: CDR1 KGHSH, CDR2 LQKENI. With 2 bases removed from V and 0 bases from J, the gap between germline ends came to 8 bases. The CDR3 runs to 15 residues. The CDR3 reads CASSPDANSGNTIYF. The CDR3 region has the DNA TGTGCCAGCTCACCAGACGCCAACTCTGGAAACACCATATATTTT.

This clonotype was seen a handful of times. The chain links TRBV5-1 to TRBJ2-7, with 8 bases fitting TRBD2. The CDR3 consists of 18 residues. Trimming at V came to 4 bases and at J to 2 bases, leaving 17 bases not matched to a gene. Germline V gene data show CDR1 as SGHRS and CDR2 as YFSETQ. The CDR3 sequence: CASSPGRVVAGTTYEQYF. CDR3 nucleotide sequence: TGCGCCAGCAGCCCGGGTAGGGTAGTAGCGGGGACTACCTACGAGCAGTACTTC.

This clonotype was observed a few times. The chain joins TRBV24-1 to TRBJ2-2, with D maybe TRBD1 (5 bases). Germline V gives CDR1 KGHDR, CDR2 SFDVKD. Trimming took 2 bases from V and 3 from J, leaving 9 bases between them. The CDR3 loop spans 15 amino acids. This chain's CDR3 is CATSDSQGDTGELFF. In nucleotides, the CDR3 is TGTGCCACCAGTGATTCCCAGGGCGACACCGGGGAGCTGTTTTTT.

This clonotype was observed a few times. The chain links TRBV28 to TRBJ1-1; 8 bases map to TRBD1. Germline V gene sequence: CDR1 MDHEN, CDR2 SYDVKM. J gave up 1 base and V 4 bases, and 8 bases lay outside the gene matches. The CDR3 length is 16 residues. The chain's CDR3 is CASSSPPGTGNTEAFF. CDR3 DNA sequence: TGTGCCAGCAGTTCCCCTCCCGGGACAGGGAACACTGAAGCTTTCTTT.

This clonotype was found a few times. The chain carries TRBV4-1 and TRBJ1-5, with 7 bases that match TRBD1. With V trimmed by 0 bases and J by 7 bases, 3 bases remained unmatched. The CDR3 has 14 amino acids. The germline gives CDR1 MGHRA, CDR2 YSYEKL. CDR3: CASSQDRGGQPQHF. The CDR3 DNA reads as TGCGCCAGCAGCCAAGACAGGGGGGGGCAGCCCCAGCATTTT.

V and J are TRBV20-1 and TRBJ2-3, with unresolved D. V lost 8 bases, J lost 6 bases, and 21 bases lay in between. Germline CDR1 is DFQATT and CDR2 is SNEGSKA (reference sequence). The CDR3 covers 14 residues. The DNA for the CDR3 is TGCAGTTCTCGGAACATTCGCGGTAGGGATACGCAGTATTTT. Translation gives CSSRNIRGRDTQYF.

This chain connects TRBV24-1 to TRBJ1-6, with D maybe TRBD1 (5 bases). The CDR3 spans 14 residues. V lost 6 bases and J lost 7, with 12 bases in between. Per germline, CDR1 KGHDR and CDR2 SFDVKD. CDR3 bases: TGTGCCACCAGTACGGGGCAGGGAAATTCACCCCTCCACTTT. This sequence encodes CATSTGQGNSPLHF.

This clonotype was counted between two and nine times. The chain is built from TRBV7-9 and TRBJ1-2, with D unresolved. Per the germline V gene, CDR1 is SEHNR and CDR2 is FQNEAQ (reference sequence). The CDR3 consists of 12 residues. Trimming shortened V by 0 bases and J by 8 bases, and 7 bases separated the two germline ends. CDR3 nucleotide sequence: TGTGCCAGCAGCTTAGCGTCTGGGGGCTACACCTTC. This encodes CASSLASGGYTF.

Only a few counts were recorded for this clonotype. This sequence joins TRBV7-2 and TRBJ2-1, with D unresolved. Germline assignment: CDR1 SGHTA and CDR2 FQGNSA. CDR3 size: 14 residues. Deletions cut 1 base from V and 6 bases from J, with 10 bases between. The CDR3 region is CASSLGRLLNEQFF. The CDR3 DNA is TGTGCCAGCAGCTTAGGACGCTTGCTCAATGAGCAGTTCTTC.

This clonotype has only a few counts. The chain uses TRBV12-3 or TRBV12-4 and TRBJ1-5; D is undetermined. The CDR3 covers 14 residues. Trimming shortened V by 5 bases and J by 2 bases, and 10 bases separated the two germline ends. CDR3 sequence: CASSLRFRNQPQHF. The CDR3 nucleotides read TGTGCCAGCAGTCTGCGGTTCCGCAATCAGCCCCAGCATTTT.

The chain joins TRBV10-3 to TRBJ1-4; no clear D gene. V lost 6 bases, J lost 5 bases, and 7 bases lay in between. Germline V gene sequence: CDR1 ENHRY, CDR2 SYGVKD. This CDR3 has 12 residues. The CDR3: CAISSSNEKLFF. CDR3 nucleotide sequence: TGTGCCATCAGCAGTTCAAATGAAAAACTGTTTTTT.

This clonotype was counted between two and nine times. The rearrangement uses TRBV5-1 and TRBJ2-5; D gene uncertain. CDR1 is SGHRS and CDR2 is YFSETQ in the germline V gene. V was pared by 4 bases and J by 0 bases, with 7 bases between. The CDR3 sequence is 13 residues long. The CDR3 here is CASSIQYQETQYF. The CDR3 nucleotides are TGCGCCAGCAGCATACAGTACCAAGAGACCCAGTACTTC.

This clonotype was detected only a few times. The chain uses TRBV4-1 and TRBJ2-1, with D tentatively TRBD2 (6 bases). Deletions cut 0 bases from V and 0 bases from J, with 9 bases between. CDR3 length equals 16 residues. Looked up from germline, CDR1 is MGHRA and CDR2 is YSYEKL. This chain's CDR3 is CASSQERGSSYNEQFF. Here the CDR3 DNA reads TGCGCCAGCAGCCAAGAACGGGGGAGCTCCTACAATGAGCAGTTCTTC.

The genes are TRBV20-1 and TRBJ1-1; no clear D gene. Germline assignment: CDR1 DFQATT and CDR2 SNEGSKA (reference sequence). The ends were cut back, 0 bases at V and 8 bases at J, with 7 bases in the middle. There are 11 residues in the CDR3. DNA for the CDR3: TGCAGTGCTAGAGAGCTTTCCGAAGCTTTCTTT. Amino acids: CSARELSEAFF.

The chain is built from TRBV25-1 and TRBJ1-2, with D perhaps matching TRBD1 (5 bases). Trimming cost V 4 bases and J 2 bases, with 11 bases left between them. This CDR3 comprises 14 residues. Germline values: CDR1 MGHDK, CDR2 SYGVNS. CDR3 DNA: TGTGCCAGCAGTGGGATCGGACACAACTATGGCTACACCTTC. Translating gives CASSGIGHNYGYTF.

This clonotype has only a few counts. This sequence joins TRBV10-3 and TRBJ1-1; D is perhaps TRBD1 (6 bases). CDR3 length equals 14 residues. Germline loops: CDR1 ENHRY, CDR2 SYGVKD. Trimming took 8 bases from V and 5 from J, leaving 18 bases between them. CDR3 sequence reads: CAISPSGGQTEAFF. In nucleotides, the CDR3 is TGTGCCATCTCCCCCTCGGGGGGGCAAACTGAAGCTTTCTTT.

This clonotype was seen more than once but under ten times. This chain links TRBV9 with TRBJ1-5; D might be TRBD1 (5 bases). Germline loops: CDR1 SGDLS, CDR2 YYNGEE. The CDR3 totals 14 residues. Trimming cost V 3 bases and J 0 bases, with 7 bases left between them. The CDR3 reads CASSADSSNQPQHF. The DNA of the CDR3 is TGTGCCAGCAGCGCCGACAGTAGCAATCAGCCCCAGCATTTT.